This note documents a single TCR beta chain sequence. A far larger clone lies a single base away; this is likely a read error. At the DNA level, this CDR3 is encoded by other sequences in the same sample as well. Researchers divided each subset's genomic DNA evenly across several immunoSEQ plates. Sequencing was performed with immunoSEQ multiplex PCR; in TCRdb, only in-frame clones are kept and a portion is missing. The data contain around 480,000 clones, about 80% of them singletons. The data derive from a study of shared clonotypes between healthy human individuals. Study details: Those who served as donors were a couple of women and three men between the ages of 18 and 49.

Donation came from healthy HIV-negative adults that had no recent acute infections or vaccinations. Input material: PBMCs. The sequence was obtained from a woman aged 40 to 49 in good health. Some clones in this sample may be carry-over from other donors' samples.

CDR3 sequence reads: CASSPTGNTEAFF. DNA of the CDR3: TGCGCCAGCAGCCCGACAGGGAACACTGAAGCTTTCTTT. V and J are TRBV5-1 and TRBJ1-1; tentatively, D is TRBD1 (6 bases). Germline CDR1 reads SGHRS; CDR2 reads YFSETQ. V dropped 4 bases and J dropped 1 base, with 8 bases sitting between them. The CDR3 consists of 13 residues.